This TCR beta chain comes out of a study of blood T cell repertoires in COVID-19. Repertoires were generated with immunoSEQ multiplex PCR, while TCRdb's copy carries only in-frame clones and drops some. The table has 220,000 or so clones, roughly 80% seen once. Specimen: peripheral blood. The TCR comes from a woman aged 70-85 years with acute or convalescent COVID-19.

In DNA, the CDR3 is TGCGCCAGCAGCCCCCTAGGGCGGGCTTACACAGATACGCAGTATTTT. As protein: CASSPLGRAYTDTQYF. This rearrangement joins TRBV4-1 to TRBJ2-3; tentatively, D is TRBD2 (5 bases). Germline lookup yields CDR1 MGHRA and CDR2 YSYEKL. CDR3 length: 16 residues. The ends were cut back, 4 bases at V and 2 bases at J, with 16 bases in the middle.